This T cell receptor beta chain was captured in a study of control samples from healthy donors and cancer patients. Repertoires were generated with immunoSEQ multiplex PCR, while TCRdb's copy carries only in-frame clones and drops some. The sample has approximately 170,000 clones; 90% to 95% are singletons. The sequencing sample was made of blood. The TCR sequence derives from a woman between 55 and 75 years old in good health.

CDR3 loop: CASSLATGTYGYTF. The CDR3 DNA is TGCGCCAGCAGCCTCGCCACAGGGACCTATGGCTACACCTTC. The rearrangement joins TRBV4-3 to TRBJ1-2, with D possibly matching TRBD1 (6 bases). Germline V gene sequence: CDR1 LGHNA, CDR2 YSLEER. This CDR3 region has 14 residues. Trimming cost V 4 bases and J 4 bases, with 13 bases left between them.